The 27 T cell receptor beta chains in this list originate from one sample, sequenced in a study of T cell responses to AZD1222 COVID-19 vaccine. The method was immunoSEQ multiplex PCR; TCRdb's version includes in-frame clones alone and lacks a portion of them. Of roughly 100,000 clones listed, 90% were seen once; the top ten hold about 4.8%. The sample was peripheral blood, taken on day 0 of AZD1222 vaccination. These receptors came from an adult in good health.

V usage is TRBV9 and J usage is TRBJ2-3, with 12 bases that match TRBD2. This CDR3 is built from 17 residues. Trimming at V came to 0 bases and at J to 2 bases, leaving 4 bases not matched to a gene. Looked up from germline, CDR1 is SGDLS and CDR2 is YYNGEE. Written as DNA, the CDR3 is TGTGCCAGCAGCGTAGGAGGACTAGCGGGGTCCACAGATACGCAGTATTTT. Translated: CASSVGGLAGSTDTQYF.

The CDR3 loop is CASSLQGADQPQHF. Here the CDR3 DNA reads TGTGCCAGCAGCCTACAGGGGGCGGATCAGCCCCAGCATTTT. The chain couples TRBV3-1 (or the pseudogene TRBV3-2) to TRBJ1-5; 9 bases agree with TRBD1. Germline values: CDR1 LGHDT, CDR2 YNNKEL (reference sequence). With 4 bases clipped from V and 5 bases from J, the junction kept 3 bases outside the gene matches. The CDR3 consists of 14 residues.

V usage is TRBV5-8 and J usage is TRBJ2-7; 10 positions match TRBD1. Germline lookup yields CDR1 SGHTS and CDR2 YDEGEE. This CDR3 contains 15 residues. V lost 5 bases to trimming and J lost 2 bases; unmatched junction nucleotides: 7. The DNA of the CDR3 is TGTGCCAGCAGAACGGCCGGGACAGGGGCCTACGAGCAGTACTTC. Its protein product is CASRTAGTGAYEQYF.

Only one count was recorded for this clone. The rearrangement uses TRBV7-2 and TRBJ2-1; D may correspond to TRBD1 or TRBD2 (5 bases each). Germline V gene sequence: CDR1 SGHTA, CDR2 FQGNSA. Deletions cut 5 bases from V and 6 bases from J, with 17 bases between. The CDR3 covers 15 residues. CDR3 amino acids: CASSPRGPSVNEQFF. The CDR3 DNA reads TGTGCCAGCAGCCCAAGGGGACCCAGCGTCAATGAGCAGTTCTTC.

This clone was observed once. The chain uses TRBV29-1 and TRBJ1-4, with TRBD1 matching over 7 bases. V was pared by 6 bases and J by 2 bases, with 6 bases of the junction left unmatched. This CDR3 contains 14 residues. The germline CDR1 and CDR2 sequences are SQVTM and ANQGSEA. For the CDR3, the DNA is TGCAGCGTAGTAGACAGGGCTACTAATGAAAAACTGTTTTTT. Its protein product is CSVVDRATNEKLFF. The full variable domain, in which reference TRBV29-1 and TRBJ1-4 provide the parts outside the CDR3, is SAVISQKPSRDICQRGTSLTIQCQVDSQVTMMFWYRQQPGQSLTLIATANQGSEATYESGFVIDKFPISRPNLTFSTLTVSNMSPEDSSIYLCSVVDRATNEKLFFGSGTQLSVL.

About this clone: One end of the junction varies from germline; a read error may be responsible. This rearrangement joins TRBV7-9 to TRBJ2-3; TRBD2 agrees at 11 bases. Germline V CDR1 and CDR2: SEHNR, FQNEAQ (reference sequence). CDR3 length: 16 amino acids. CDR3 residues: CASSLVAGGLTDTQYF. The CDR3 bases are TGCGCCAGCAGCTTAGTAGCGGGGGGGCTTACAGATACGCAGTATTTT.

The rearrangement links TRBV30 to TRBJ1-5, with unresolved D. Germline-derived CDR1 and CDR2 are GTSNPN and SVGIG (reference sequence). Trimming took 0 bases from V and 4 from J, leaving 7 bases between them. This CDR3 comprises 13 residues. The CDR3 spells CAWSVLENQPQHF. The CDR3 region has the DNA TGTGCCTGGAGTGTTTTGGAGAATCAGCCCCAGCATTTT.

This chain links TRBV5-1 with TRBJ1-4; TRBD1 aligns across 11 bases. The V segment lost 4 bases and the J segment 8 bases; nucleotides outside the gene matches: 10. This CDR3 region has 16 residues. Germline V gene sequence: CDR1 SGHRS, CDR2 YFSETQ. CDR3 amino acids: CASSPGTGGTSEKLFF. CDR3 nucleotide sequence: TGCGCCAGCAGCCCAGGGACAGGGGGGACTAGCGAAAAACTGTTTTTT.

The chain is built from TRBV5-4 and TRBJ1-3; perhaps TRBD1 as D (6 bases). Trimming removed 0 bases at V and 4 bases at J, with 8 bases between. The germline V gene has CDR1 SGHNT and CDR2 YYREEE (reference sequence). The CDR3 consists of 14 residues. CDR3 protein: CASSLDRVGNTIYF. DNA of the CDR3: TGTGCCAGCAGCTTGGACAGGGTCGGAAACACCATATATTTT.

V is TRBV11-2 and J is TRBJ1-2; 7 nucleotides agree with TRBD1. Germline CDR1 reads SGHAT; CDR2 reads FQNNGV. The CDR3 contains 13 residues. Trimming took 5 bases from V and 2 from J; bases not matched to a gene: 2. The CDR3: CASSPGQNYGYTF. Here the CDR3 DNA reads TGTGCCAGCAGCCCGGGACAGAACTATGGCTACACCTTC. The full variable domain, with the rest looked up from reference TRBV11-2 and TRBJ1-2, is EAGVAQSPRYKIIEKRQSVAFWCNPISGHATLYWYQQILGQGPKLLIQFQNNGVVDDSQLPKDRFSAERLKGVDSTLKIQPAKLEDSAVYLCASSPGQNYGYTFGSGTRLTVV.

V usage is TRBV6-6 and J usage is TRBJ1-2; D is undetermined. The CDR3 is 13 amino acids. V lost 1 base, J lost 2 bases, and 5 bases lay in between. Germline CDR1 and CDR2: MNHNY and SVGAGI (reference sequence). CDR3 in amino acids: CASSYYQNYGYTF. DNA for the CDR3: TGTGCCAGCAGTTACTATCAGAACTATGGCTACACCTTC.

CDR3 DNA: TGTGCCAGCAGCTTGGAAGGCCTATATGGCTACACCTTC. Its translation: CASSLEGLYGYTF. The chain has TRBV5-4 and TRBJ1-2; the D is unclear. V lost 0 bases to trimming and J lost 5 bases, with 8 bases between them. CDR3 size: 13 residues. The germline V gene encodes CDR1 SGHNT and CDR2 YYREEE (reference sequence).

This chain joins TRBV11-2 and TRBJ1-2; D possibly corresponds to TRBD1 (5 bases). Per germline, CDR1 SGHAT and CDR2 FQNNGV. CDR3 size: 14 residues. V lost 0 bases to trimming and J lost 4 bases, with 9 bases between them. CDR3 amino acids: CASSLERQPYGYTF. CDR3 sequence (DNA): TGTGCCAGCAGCTTAGAAAGACAGCCCTATGGCTACACCTTC.

This sequence joins TRBV4-1 and TRBJ1-6; a weak D match, TRBD1 (5 bases). With 0 bases removed from V and 9 bases from J, the gap between germline ends came to 18 bases. The germline CDR1 and CDR2 sequences are MGHRA and YSYEKL. The CDR3 extends over 17 amino acids. The CDR3 spells CASSQDQGRRRGSPLHF. The CDR3 DNA reads as TGCGCCAGCAGCCAAGACCAGGGACGGCGAAGGGGTTCACCCCTCCACTTT.

The table lists this clone with a count of one. The J gene is TRBJ1-2, the V gene TRBV7-9, with D unresolved. The CDR3 runs 11 residues. Trimming pared 4 bases from V and 8 bases from J, leaving 8 bases between. CDR1 is SEHNR, CDR2 FQNEAQ, per germline (reference sequence). CDR3 sequence: CASSSGVGYTF. The CDR3 DNA follows: TGTGCCAGCAGCTCTGGGGTGGGCTACACCTTC.

The V and J genes are TRBV18 and TRBJ2-7; possibly TRBD2 for D (5 bases). This CDR3 is built from 14 residues. Per the germline V gene, CDR1 is KGHSH and CDR2 is LQKENI. V lost 3 bases to trimming and J lost 2 bases, with 11 bases between them. The DNA of the CDR3 is TGTGCCAGCTCACCGATTGACGGGACCTACGAGCAGTACTTC. Its protein is CASSPIDGTYEQYF.

The chain has TRBV4-1 and TRBJ2-3; 10 bases match TRBD2. The V gene end was trimmed by 1 base and the J gene end by 7 bases; junction bases not matched to a gene: 11. CDR3 length: 17 residues. Germline V gives CDR1 MGHRA, CDR2 YSYEKL. The CDR3 DNA reads TGCGCCAGCAGCCAAGTCCCGGGACTAGCGAACCTAAATACGCAGTATTTT. Its translation is CASSQVPGLANLNTQYF.

The chain uses TRBV6-2 or TRBV6-3 and TRBJ2-3; 7 bases align to TRBD2. The length of the CDR3 is 21 residues. Trimming at V came to 1 base and at J to 2 bases, leaving 21 bases not matched to a gene. Germline-derived CDR1 and CDR2 are MNHEY and SVGEGT. The CDR3 loop reads CASSYFPREDPFQGFTDTQYF. CDR3 coding DNA: TGTGCCAGCAGTTACTTCCCCCGGGAGGATCCATTTCAGGGCTTCACAGATACGCAGTATTTT.

The V gene is TRBV5-1, the J gene TRBJ2-3; TRBD1 matches at 8 bases. Germline CDR1 and CDR2: SGHRS and YFSETQ. J gave up 3 bases and V 4 bases, and 10 bases lay outside the gene matches. This CDR3 has 16 residues. CDR3 bases: TGCGCCAGCAGCCCAGGGACAGGAGCCGGGACAGATACGCAGTATTTT. It translates to CASSPGTGAGTDTQYF.

This clone was seen a handful of times. The rearrangement links TRBV2 to TRBJ2-1; a possible D gene is TRBD2 (6 bases). The V gene's germline CDR1 is SNHLY and CDR2 FYNNEI. V gave up 7 bases and J gave up 0 bases, with 10 bases separating them. The CDR3 is made up of 14 amino acids. CDR3: CASMGGTSYNEQFF. CDR3 nucleotide sequence: TGTGCCAGCATGGGGGGAACCTCCTACAATGAGCAGTTCTTC.

The chain joins TRBV6-5 to TRBJ1-6, with D possibly matching TRBD1 (6 bases). V lost 2 bases, J lost 9 bases, and 11 bases lay in between. Germline V lookup: CDR1 MNHEY, CDR2 SVGAGI. The CDR3 length is 14 residues. For the CDR3, the DNA is TGTGCCAGCAGTTACCAGGGGCAGGGTTCACCCCTCCACTTT. As protein: CASSYQGQGSPLHF.

This chain joins TRBV7-2 and TRBJ2-3, with 7 bases lining up with TRBD1. V was pared by 8 bases and J by 2 bases, with 10 bases of the junction left unmatched. Germline V CDR1 and CDR2: SGHTA, FQGNSA. The CDR3 covers 15 residues. In DNA, the CDR3 is TGTGCCAGCGTAGGTACGACAGGGCACACAGATACGCAGTATTTT. Its protein is CASVGTTGHTDTQYF.

The gene calls are TRBV3-1 (or the pseudogene TRBV3-2) and TRBJ1-2, with D possibly matching TRBD1 (6 bases). Germline V gene sequence: CDR1 LGHDT, CDR2 YNNKEL (reference sequence). V lost 3 bases and J lost 4, with 15 bases in between. This CDR3 region has 15 residues. The CDR3 sequence: CASSQGGQLGYGYTF. The CDR3, as DNA: TGTGCCAGCAGCCAGGGTGGACAGCTCGGCTATGGCTACACCTTC.

V and J are TRBV2 and TRBJ1-5; D is unresolved. V lost 5 bases and J lost 7, with 12 bases in between. Germline V gene sequence: CDR1 SNHLY, CDR2 FYNNEI. This CDR3 contains 13 residues. CDR3 sequence reads: CASSKGPEQPQHF. CDR3 sequence (DNA): TGTGCCAGCAGTAAAGGGCCGGAACAGCCCCAGCATTTT.

V is TRBV6-1 and J is TRBJ1-5; tentatively, D is TRBD1 (5 bases). The CDR3 is 14 residues long. Germline V CDR1 and CDR2: MNHNS, SASEGT. Trimming left V 3 bases short and J 6 bases short, with 12 bases between. In DNA, the CDR3 is TGTGCCAGCAGTGAGGCGGGTGGGGCTCAGCCCCAGCATTTT. Translated, it gives CASSEAGGAQPQHF.

The genes are TRBV30 and TRBJ2-1, with TRBD2 matching over 7 bases. CDR1 and CDR2 (germline): GTSNPN, SVGIG (reference sequence). V trimming: 3 bases; J trimming: 1 base; junction bases outside the gene matches: 6. The CDR3 runs 15 residues. The CDR3 nucleotides are TGTGCCTGGAGCGCCTCAGCGGGATCCTACAATGAGCAGTTCTTC. Amino acid sequence: CAWSASAGSYNEQFF.

In this sample, this clone turned up once. The V call is TRBV18, the J call TRBJ2-4; no clear D. CDR1 and CDR2 from the germline V gene are KGHSH and LQKENI. V was trimmed by 2 bases and J by 7 bases, leaving 15 bases between them. The CDR3 has 15 amino acids. CDR3 residues: CASSPGPNGGNIQYF. The CDR3 DNA reads TGTGCCAGCTCACCAGGTCCCAACGGTGGTAACATTCAGTACTTC.